Listed below are T cell receptor beta chains from one sample, sequenced in a study of OX40 agonist ivuxolimab in advanced cancers. Clones were sequenced by immunoSEQ multiplex PCR, and TCRdb holds only the in-frame ones, with some missing. The sample lists about 88,000 clones, about 85% occurring once. This specimen was CD4+ or CD8+ T cells sorted from blood, taken in a trial of the OX40 agonist ivuxolimab. These receptors were obtained from an adult with an advanced solid tumor such as melanoma, head and neck, liver or kidney cancer. CDR3s include the opening cysteine and the closing phenylalanine or tryptophan. The order of the fields is D gene, V gene, clone size, J gene, CDR3 protein, CDR3 DNA. A D gene is named only where the DNA matches it firmly. Some rows mark clone size as missing; the rest say once, few, many or name a class of expanded clone.

>.|TRBV6-1|few|TRBJ1-2
CASSEVGLSQDGYTF
TGTGCCAGCAGTGAAGTAGGACTATCCCAGGATGGCTACACCTTC
>TRBD1|TRBV6-5|few|TRBJ1-1
CASSYDRANTEAFF
TGTGCCAGCAGTTATGACAGGGCGAACACTGAAGCTTTCTTT
>TRBD1|TRBV4-1|.|TRBJ1-4
CASSHRQGSSEKLFF
TGCGCCAGCAGCCACCGACAGGGCTCAAGTGAAAAACTGTTTTTT
>TRBD1|TRBV5-1|.|TRBJ1-1
CASSNWGTGATEAFF
TGCGCCAGCAGCAACTGGGGGACAGGGGCCACTGAAGCTTTCTTT
>.|TRBV7-3|once|TRBJ1-2
CASSLGQGINYGYTF
TGTGCCAGCAGCTTAGGGCAGGGGATCAACTATGGCTACACCTTC
>TRBD1|TRBV25-1|.|TRBJ2-5
CASSPEVTGGVETQYF
TGTGCCAGCAGCCCCGAAGTGACAGGGGGCGTAGAGACCCAGTACTTC
>TRBD2|TRBV5-1|.|TRBJ2-3
CASRRLAGHSTDTQYF
TGCGCCAGCAGAAGACTAGCGGGGCATTCCACAGATACGCAGTATTTT
>.|TRBV18|.|TRBJ1-3
CASSPARDSGNTIYF
TGTGCCAGTTCACCGGCACGGGACTCTGGAAACACCATATATTTT
>TRBD1|TRBV5-4|.|TRBJ1-2
CASSSPTGADYGYTF
TGTGCCAGCAGCTCGCCGACAGGGGCGGACTATGGCTACACCTTC
>.|TRBV28|.|TRBJ1-2
CASSPTPDIHGYTF
TGTGCCAGCAGTCCGACACCCGACATTCATGGCTACACCTTC
>TRBD1|TRBV6-1|.|TRBJ2-4
CASSEATGTGGLAKNIQYF
TGTGCCAGCAGTGAAGCTACGGGCACAGGGGGCTTAGCCAAAAACATTCAGTACTTC
>.|TRBV7-6|.|TRBJ2-7
CASSPGSSGEQYF
TGTGCCAGCAGTCCTGGGTCCTCCGGGGAGCAGTACTTC
>.|TRBV5-1|once|TRBJ2-7
CASSLGGGVPEQYF
TGCGCCAGCAGCCTGGGGGGCGGGGTCCCAGAGCAGTACTTC
>.|TRBV6-6|few|TRBJ1-1
CAVGAEAFF
TGTGCGGTGGGAGCTGAAGCTTTCTTT
>TRBD1|TRBV19|once|TRBJ2-7
CASSPPDRVGEQYF
TGTGCCAGTAGTCCCCCTGACAGGGTGGGCGAGCAGTACTTC
>.|TRBV10-3|.|TRBJ1-1
CAISPTTGTGTEAFF
TGTGCCATCAGCCCGACCACAGGGACGGGTACTGAAGCTTTCTTT
>.|TRBV30|.|TRBJ2-7
CAWSATYEQYF
TGTGCCTGGAGTGCCACCTACGAGCAGTACTTC
>.|TRBV29-1|.|TRBJ2-7
CSAKGGYEQYF
TGCAGCGCCAAAGGGGGCTACGAGCAGTACTTC
>.|TRBV11-3|.|TRBJ2-5
CASSLDLGTQYF
TGTGCCAGCAGCTTAGACTTAGGGACCCAGTACTTC
>TRBD1|TRBV5-1|.|TRBJ1-1
CASSGQGKGNTEAFF
TGCGCCAGCAGCGGACAGGGTAAGGGGAACACTGAAGCTTTCTTT
>.|TRBV4-2|.|TRBJ1-5
CASSLGEGNQPQHF
TGTGCCAGCAGCCTCGGGGAGGGCAATCAGCCCCAGCATTTT
>TRBD2|TRBV7-2|once|TRBJ2-7
CASSFQSLRGEQYF
TGTGCCAGCAGCTTTCAAAGTTTGCGGGGGGAGCAGTACTTC
>.|TRBV4-3|.|TRBJ1-6
CASSRGPSHYNSPLHF
TGCGCCAGCAGCCGGGGGCCCAGCCACTATAATTCACCCCTCCACTTT
>.|TRBV19|.|TRBJ2-3
CASTLARRTDTQYF
TGTGCCAGCACGCTAGCGAGACGCACAGATACGCAGTATTTT
>.|TRBV7-2|.|TRBJ1-6
CASEGGNRDSPLHF
TGTGCCAGTGAGGGGGGGAATCGGGATTCACCCCTCCACTTT
>.|TRBV28|.|TRBJ1-2
CASSPPGGYRYGYTF
TGTGCCAGCAGTCCCCCGGGGGGATATCGGTATGGCTACACCTTC
>.|TRBV18|.|TRBJ2-5
CASSLIAGPDQETQYF
TGTGCCAGCTCACTGATCGCAGGGCCAGACCAAGAGACCCAGTACTTC
>TRBD1|TRBV7-9|.|TRBJ1-1
CASSLASGGGTEAFF
TGTGCCAGCAGCTTAGCTTCAGGGGGGGGAACTGAAGCTTTCTTT
>.|TRBV29-1|.|TRBJ2-1
CSVFRQNNEQFF
TGCAGCGTTTTTAGACAGAACAATGAGCAGTTCTTC
>.|TRBV28|.|TRBJ1-5
CASSFQGRVGPQHF
TGTGCCAGCAGTTTCCAGGGGCGAGTAGGGCCCCAGCATTTT
>.|TRBV7-6|.|TRBJ2-6
CASSFLDSGANVLTF
TGTGCCAGCAGCTTTTTGGACTCTGGGGCCAACGTCCTGACTTTC
>TRBD1|TRBV7-3|few|TRBJ1-2
CASSHGGGGDGYTF
TGTGCCAGCAGCCATGGGGGAGGGGGCGATGGCTACACCTTC
>TRBD1|TRBV2|.|TRBJ1-1
CAHNTQGAGAFF
TGTGCCCACAACACTCAGGGGGCCGGAGCTTTCTTT
>TRBD2|TRBV6-1|.|TRBJ2-7
CASGRTSHSGEQYF
TGTGCCAGCGGGAGGACTAGTCATTCGGGCGAGCAGTACTTC
>.|TRBV12-5|.|TRBJ2-5
CASGLPNEETQYF
TGTGCTAGTGGTTTGCCAAACGAAGAGACCCAGTACTTC
>TRBD1|TRBV30|few|TRBJ1-5
CAWSTGDNQPQHF
TGTGCCTGGAGTACAGGGGATAATCAGCCCCAGCATTTT
>TRBD2|TRBV5-1|.|TRBJ2-1
CASSRGLAGGLSNEQFF
TGCGCCAGCAGCCGGGGACTAGCGGGGGGGCTGAGCAATGAGCAGTTCTTC
>.|TRBV30|.|TRBJ1-6
CAWSWDRYNSPLHF
TGTGCCTGGTCCTGGGACCGATATAATTCACCCCTCCACTTT
>.|TRBV5-1|.|TRBJ1-5
CASSLGQANQPQHF
TGCGCCAGCAGCTTGGGACAGGCTAATCAGCCCCAGCATTTT
>.|TRBV5-1|few|TRBJ1-2
CASSANMGLYGYTF
TGCGCCAGCAGCGCCAACATGGGTCTATATGGCTACACCTTC